The 18 T cell receptor beta chains below come from one sample, sequenced in a study of CD8+CD57+ T cells in acquired aplastic anemia. Researchers used genomic DNA as the template to profile TCR beta VDJ and CDR3. One entry per CDR3 protein results from TCRdb running MiXCR on the reads. The repertoire holds around 150,000 distinct CDR3 sequences, with around 52% as singletons. By flow cytometry, patients selected for sequencing had shown an expansion of CD8+CD57+ cells. Sequenced sample: sorted CD4+, CD8+, or CD8+CD57+ T cells (not recorded which) from PBMCs. These TCRs come from a human donor with aplastic anemia.

This clonotype has just a few counts. The chain couples TRBV12-3 or TRBV12-4 to TRBJ1-2, with TRBD1 identical over 10 bases. The V segment lost 3 bases and the J segment 6 bases; nucleotides outside the gene matches: 4. The CDR3 length is 14 residues. CDR3 amino acids: CASSLRGQGNGYTF. In DNA, the CDR3 is TGTGCCAGCAGTTTGCGGGGACAGGGGAATGGCTACACCTTC.

Ten or more counts support this clonotype. The genes are TRBV12-3 or TRBV12-4 and TRBJ2-7, with TRBD2 matching 8 bases. The CDR3 totals 15 residues. The junction had 12 bases not matched to a gene; V was cut back by 8 bases and J by 3 bases. CDR3 bases: TGTGCCAGCTCGGCGGGGGGAGGCCCGGACTACGAGCAGTACTTC. Amino acids: CASSAGGGPDYEQYF.

The CDR3 region is CASSGTGPNTEAFF. In DNA, the CDR3 is TGTGCCAGTAGCGGGACAGGGCCTAACACTGAAGCTTTCTTT. The chain employs TRBV19 and TRBJ1-1; 9 bases map to TRBD1. The germline V gene encodes CDR1 LNHDA and CDR2 SQIVND (reference sequence). The ends lost 6 bases at V and 2 bases at J; junction bases unmatched: 4. The CDR3 loop spans 14 amino acids.

As regards this clonotype: This may arise from a read error, as a much more abundant clone is one base away. V is TRBV4-2 and J is TRBJ2-3; the match to TRBD2 covers 9 bases. This CDR3 has 17 amino acids. V shed 3 bases, J shed 4 bases, and the junction held 11 bases outside the gene matches. Per the germline V gene, CDR1 is LGHNA and CDR2 is YNFKEQ. In nucleotides, the CDR3 is TGTGCCAGCAGCCATTACTGCGGGAGGGCCCCGTCAGATACGCAGTATTTT. Translated, it gives CASSHYCGRAPSDTQYF.

This clonotype was recorded once. The gene calls are TRBV25-1 and TRBJ1-2, with 10 bases that match TRBD1. This CDR3 spans 15 amino acids. CDR1 and CDR2 from the germline V gene are MGHDK and SYGVNS. V dropped 5 bases and J dropped 4; count of bases not matched to a gene: 7. The CDR3 DNA reads as TGTGCCAGCAGTCTTCCGGGACAGGGGATCTATGGCTACACCTTC. Translation: CASSLPGQGIYGYTF.

The chain links TRBV19 to TRBJ2-7; no clear D. Germline V gene sequence: CDR1 LNHDA, CDR2 SQIVND (reference sequence). V lost 0 bases and J lost 3, with 9 bases in between. The CDR3 runs 14 residues. The CDR3 spells CASSIDGEVYEQYF. The CDR3 DNA follows: TGTGCCAGTAGTATAGATGGGGAAGTCTACGAGCAGTACTTC.

J is TRBJ1-2 and V is TRBV15; 8 bases fit TRBD1. Trimming at V came to 5 bases and at J to 8 bases, leaving 10 bases not matched to a gene. The length of the CDR3 is 14 residues. Germline CDR1 LNHNV, CDR2 YYDKDF (reference sequence). The CDR3 region is CATSGLGQGLGYTF. The CDR3 nucleotides are TGTGCCACCAGCGGACTTGGACAGGGTTTAGGCTACACCTTC.

V gene TRBV19 combines with J gene TRBJ2-1, with 7 bases identical to TRBD1. The CDR3 loop spans 14 amino acids. Germline V gene lookup returns CDR1 LNHDA and CDR2 SQIVND (reference sequence). Trimming removed 3 bases from V and 6 bases from J; junction bases left unmatched: 5. CDR3 residues: CASSITGVGNEQFF. CDR3 nucleotide sequence: TGTGCCAGTAGTATTACAGGGGTAGGCAATGAGCAGTTCTTC. Together with reference TRBV19 and TRBJ2-1, the CDR3 gives the full variable domain: DGGITQSPKYLFRKEGQNVTLSCEQNLNHDAMYWYRQDPGQGLRLIYYSQIVNDFQKGDIAEGYSVSREKKESFPLTVTSAQKNPTAFYLCASSITGVGNEQFFGPGTRLTVL.

This clonotype was detected many times. The genes are TRBV19 and TRBJ2-1, with D hard to call. The germline V gene encodes CDR1 LNHDA and CDR2 SQIVND (reference sequence). V shed 2 bases and J shed 4 bases, with 12 bases lying between them. The CDR3 extends over 15 amino acids. CDR3 DNA sequence: TGTGCCAGTAGTATATCCCAAGCCCTTTACAATGAGCAGTTCTTC. It yields the protein CASSISQALYNEQFF.

The gene calls are TRBV2 and TRBJ2-7, with D tentatively TRBD1 or TRBD2 (7 bases each). The CDR3 runs 14 residues. Germline assignment: CDR1 SNHLY and CDR2 FYNNEI. The V and J ends lost 7 bases and 2 bases respectively, with 15 bases between them. CDR3 in DNA: TGTGCCAGCATAGCGGGCAGGGGGACCTACGAGCAGTACTTC. Translation gives CASIAGRGTYEQYF.

At least ten counts were recorded for this clonotype. The chain is built from TRBV20-1 and TRBJ1-2; 7 bases map to TRBD1. Germline V gene sequence: CDR1 DFQATT, CDR2 SNEGSKA (reference sequence). The CDR3 spans 13 residues. With 6 bases clipped from V and 4 bases from J, the junction kept 8 bases outside the gene matches. CDR3 region: CSARQGGAYGYTF. The CDR3 nucleotides are TGCAGTGCCAGACAGGGAGGGGCCTATGGCTACACCTTC.

There are many counts of this clonotype. V usage is TRBV5-4 and J usage is TRBJ1-2; tentatively, D is TRBD1 (6 bases). The CDR3 is made up of 12 amino acids. The germline V gene has CDR1 SGHNT and CDR2 YYREEE (reference sequence). V lost 5 bases and J lost 4, with 9 bases in between. The CDR3 DNA reads TGTGCCAGCAGGAAGGACAGCTATGGCTACACCTTC. This gives the protein CASRKDSYGYTF. Supplemented by reference TRBV5-4 and TRBJ1-2, the full variable domain reads ETGVTQSPTHLIKTRGQQVTLRCSSQSGHNTVSWYQQALGQGPQFIFQYYREEENGRGNFPPRFSGLQFPNYSSELNVNALELDDSALYLCASRKDSYGYTFGSGTRLTVV.

This chain joins TRBV19 and TRBJ1-1; D uncertain. Per germline, CDR1 LNHDA and CDR2 SQIVND (reference sequence). This CDR3 spans 13 amino acids. V lost 3 bases, J lost 8 bases, and 13 bases lay in between. The CDR3 DNA reads as TGTGCCAGTAGTATTGCAGCGCGGGCCGAAGCTTTCTTT. Amino acid sequence: CASSIAARAEAFF.

This chain connects TRBV25-1 to TRBJ2-3, with 9 bases lining up with TRBD2. Looked up from germline, CDR1 is MGHDK and CDR2 is SYGVNS. CDR3 length: 15 residues. The V segment lost 3 bases and the J segment 2 bases; nucleotides outside the gene matches: 3. The CDR3 sequence: CASSDQREATDTQYF. CDR3 coding DNA: TGTGCCAGCAGTGATCAGCGGGAGGCCACAGATACGCAGTATTTT.

This clonotype came up once. The chain employs TRBV10-1 and TRBJ2-3, with a tentative D call TRBD1 (6 bases). This CDR3 is built from 14 residues. V lost 3 bases, J lost 0 bases, and 7 bases lay in between. Looked up from germline, CDR1 is WNHNN and CDR2 is SYGVQD (reference sequence). The CDR3 bases are TGCGCCAGCAGTGATGACAGGAGCACAGATACGCAGTATTTT. This gives the protein CASSDDRSTDTQYF.

The chain recombines TRBV29-1 with TRBJ2-1; D call uncertain. The CDR3 is 11 residues long. V gave up 4 bases and J gave up 6 bases, with 7 bases separating them. CDR1 and CDR2 from the germline V gene are SQVTM and ANQGSEA. The CDR3 loop is CSVVQANEQFF. Written as DNA, the CDR3 is TGCAGCGTTGTCCAGGCCAATGAGCAGTTCTTC.

This clonotype came up many times. This chain links TRBV30 with TRBJ1-6; D is unclear. The length of the CDR3 is 13 residues. Germline V CDR1 and CDR2: GTSNPN, SVGIG (reference sequence). V lost 2 bases and J 7 bases, leaving 9 bases between the germline ends. The CDR3 region is CAWSLDVNSPLHF. DNA of the CDR3: TGTGCCTGGAGTTTAGATGTCAATTCACCCCTCCACTTT.

Many counts were recorded for this clonotype. The genes are TRBV27 and TRBJ1-1; the D is unclear. CDR1 and CDR2 from the germline V gene are MNHEY and SMNVEV (reference sequence). V was trimmed by 7 bases and J by 4 bases, leaving 16 bases between them. The CDR3 sequence is 14 residues long. CDR3 nucleotides: TGTGCCAGCATACCTGAGGGCCGCGGCACTGAAGCTTTCTTT. Amino acids: CASIPEGRGTEAFF.